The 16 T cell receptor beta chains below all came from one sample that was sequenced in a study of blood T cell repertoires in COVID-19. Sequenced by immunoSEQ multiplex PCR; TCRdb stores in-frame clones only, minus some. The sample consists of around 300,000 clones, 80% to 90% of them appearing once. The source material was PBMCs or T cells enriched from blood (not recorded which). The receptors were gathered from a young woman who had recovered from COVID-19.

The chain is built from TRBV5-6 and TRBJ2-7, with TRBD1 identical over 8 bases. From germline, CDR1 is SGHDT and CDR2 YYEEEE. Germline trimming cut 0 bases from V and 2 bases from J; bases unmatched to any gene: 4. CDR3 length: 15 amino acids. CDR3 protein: CASSLGVTGAYEQYF. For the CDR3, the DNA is TGTGCCAGCAGCTTGGGGGTGACAGGGGCCTACGAGCAGTACTTC.

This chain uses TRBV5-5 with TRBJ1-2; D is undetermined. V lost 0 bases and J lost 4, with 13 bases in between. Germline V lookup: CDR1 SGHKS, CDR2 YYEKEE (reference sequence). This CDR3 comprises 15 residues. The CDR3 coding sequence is TGTGCCAGCAGCTTGGACCCCACTAGAATCTATGGCTACACCTTC. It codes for CASSLDPTRIYGYTF.

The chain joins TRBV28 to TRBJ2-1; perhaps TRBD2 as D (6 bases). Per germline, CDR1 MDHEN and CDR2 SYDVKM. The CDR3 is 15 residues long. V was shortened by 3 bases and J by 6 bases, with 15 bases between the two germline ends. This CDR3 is CASSFLGGEANEQFF. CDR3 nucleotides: TGTGCCAGCAGTTTTCTAGGCGGGGAGGCCAATGAGCAGTTCTTC.

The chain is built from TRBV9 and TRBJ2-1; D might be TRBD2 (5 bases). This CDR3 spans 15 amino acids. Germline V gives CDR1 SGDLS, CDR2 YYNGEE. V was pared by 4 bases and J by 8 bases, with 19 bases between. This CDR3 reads CASSHEAALMDEQFF. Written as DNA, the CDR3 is TGTGCCAGCAGCCACGAAGCGGCCTTAATGGATGAGCAGTTCTTC.

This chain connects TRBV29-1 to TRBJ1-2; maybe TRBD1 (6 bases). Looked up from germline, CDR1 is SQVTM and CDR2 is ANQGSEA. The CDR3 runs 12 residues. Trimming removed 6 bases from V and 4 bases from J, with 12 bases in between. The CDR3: CSVGGGFYGYTF. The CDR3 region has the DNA TGCAGCGTGGGGGGGGGCTTCTATGGCTACACCTTC.

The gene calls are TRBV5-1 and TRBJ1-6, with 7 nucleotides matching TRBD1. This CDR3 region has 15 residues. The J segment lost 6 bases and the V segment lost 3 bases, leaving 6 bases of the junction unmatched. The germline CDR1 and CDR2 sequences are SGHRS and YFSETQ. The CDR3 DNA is TGCGCCAGCAGCTCCACCGGGACAGCTAATTCACCCCTCCACTTT. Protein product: CASSSTGTANSPLHF.

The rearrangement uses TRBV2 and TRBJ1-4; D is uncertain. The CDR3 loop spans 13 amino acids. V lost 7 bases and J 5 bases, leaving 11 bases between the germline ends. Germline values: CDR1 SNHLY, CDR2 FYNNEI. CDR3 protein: CASNRVWNEKLFF. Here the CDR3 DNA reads TGTGCCAGCAACCGAGTATGGAATGAAAAACTGTTTTTT.

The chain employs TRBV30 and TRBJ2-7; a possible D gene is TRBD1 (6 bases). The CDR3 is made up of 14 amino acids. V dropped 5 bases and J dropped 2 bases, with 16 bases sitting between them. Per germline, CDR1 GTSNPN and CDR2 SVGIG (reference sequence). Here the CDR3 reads CAWGPGQNTYEQYF. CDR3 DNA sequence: TGTGCCTGGGGCCCGGGACAAAATACCTACGAGCAGTACTTC.

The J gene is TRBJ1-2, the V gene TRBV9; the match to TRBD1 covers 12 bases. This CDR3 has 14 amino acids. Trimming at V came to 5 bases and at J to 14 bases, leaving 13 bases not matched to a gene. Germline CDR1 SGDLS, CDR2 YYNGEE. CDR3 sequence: CASSPHTGQGAGTF. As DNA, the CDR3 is TGTGCCAGCAGTCCCCACACGGGACAGGGGGCGGGGACCTTC.

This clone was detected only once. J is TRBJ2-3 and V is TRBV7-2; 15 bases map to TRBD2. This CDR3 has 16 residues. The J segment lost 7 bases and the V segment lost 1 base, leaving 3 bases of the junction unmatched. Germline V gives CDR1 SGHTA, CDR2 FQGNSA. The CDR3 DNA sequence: TGTGCCAGCAGCTTAGGGACTAGCGGGGGGGCCTATACGCAGTATTTT. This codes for CASSLGTSGGAYTQYF. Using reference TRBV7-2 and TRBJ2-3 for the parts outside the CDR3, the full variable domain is GAGVSQSPSNKVTEKGKDVELRCDPISGHTALYWYRQSLGQGLEFLIYFQGNSAPDKSGLPSDRFSAERTGGSVSTLTIQRTQQEDSAVYLCASSLGTSGGAYTQYFGPGTRLTVL.

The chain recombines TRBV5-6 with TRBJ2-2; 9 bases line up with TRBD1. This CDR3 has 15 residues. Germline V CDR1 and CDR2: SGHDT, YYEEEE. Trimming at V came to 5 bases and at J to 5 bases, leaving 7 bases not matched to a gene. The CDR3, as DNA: TGTGCCAGCAGATGGGGGACAGGGAATACCGGGGAGCTGTTTTTT. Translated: CASRWGTGNTGELFF.

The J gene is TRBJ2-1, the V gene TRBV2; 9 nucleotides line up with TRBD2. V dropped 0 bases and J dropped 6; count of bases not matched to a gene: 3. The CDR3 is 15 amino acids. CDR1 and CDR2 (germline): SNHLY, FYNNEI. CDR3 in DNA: TGTGCCAGCAGTGAAGCGAAAGCGGGGGGCAATGAGCAGTTCTTC. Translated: CASSEAKAGGNEQFF.

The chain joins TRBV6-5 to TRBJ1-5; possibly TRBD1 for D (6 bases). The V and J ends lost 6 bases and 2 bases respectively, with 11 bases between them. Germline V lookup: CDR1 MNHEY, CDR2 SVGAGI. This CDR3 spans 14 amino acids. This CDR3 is CASSLRQGNQPQHF. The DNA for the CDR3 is TGTGCCAGCAGCTTGAGACAGGGCAATCAGCCCCAGCATTTT.

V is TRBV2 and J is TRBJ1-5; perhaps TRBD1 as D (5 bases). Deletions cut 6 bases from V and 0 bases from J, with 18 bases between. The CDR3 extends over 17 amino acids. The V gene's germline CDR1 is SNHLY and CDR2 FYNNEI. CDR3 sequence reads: CASRSDWGEHSNQPQHF. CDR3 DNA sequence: TGTGCCAGCAGATCGGATTGGGGGGAGCATAGCAATCAGCCCCAGCATTTT.

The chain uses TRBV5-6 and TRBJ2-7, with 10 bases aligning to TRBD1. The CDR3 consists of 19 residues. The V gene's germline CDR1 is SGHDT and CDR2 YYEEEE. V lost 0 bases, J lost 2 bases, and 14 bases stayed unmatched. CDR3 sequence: CASSLAWGTGDPRTYEQYF. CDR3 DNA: TGTGCCAGCAGCTTGGCGTGGGGGACAGGGGATCCACGGACCTACGAGCAGTACTTC.

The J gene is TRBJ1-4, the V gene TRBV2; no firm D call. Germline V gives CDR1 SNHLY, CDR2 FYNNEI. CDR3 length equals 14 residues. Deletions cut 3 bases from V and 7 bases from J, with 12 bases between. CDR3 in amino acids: CASSDPRVGEKLFF. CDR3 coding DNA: TGTGCCAGCAGTGACCCGAGGGTTGGTGAAAAACTGTTTTTT.